These T cell receptor beta chains were read from a single sample in a study of vaccination effects on CD4 cells after COVID-19. Profiled with immunoSEQ multiplex PCR; TCRdb holds only in-frame clones, not every one. The table lists about 19,000 clones, roughly 72% of them singletons. Their antigens are not known. The sample was CD4+ T cells from PBMCs cultured with SARS-CoV-2 spike peptides, taken before COVID-19 vaccination. The receptors were sampled from a human donor who had a prior SARS-CoV-2 infection. The CDR3 runs from the conserved cysteine through the conserved F or W. D genes are given only for firm matches. Clone size is shown for a subset of rows, as once, few, many or a class of expanded clone.

CDR3aa: CASSVGGQGYGYTF; CDR3nt: TGTGCCAGCAGCGTGGGGGGACAGGGGTATGGCTACACCTTC; j_gene: TRBJ1-2; d_gene: TRBD1; abundance: .; v_gene: TRBV5-4
CDR3aa: CASSLGPGNYNEQFF; CDR3nt: TGTGCCAGCAGCTTAGGACCGGGGAACTACAATGAGCAGTTCTTC; j_gene: TRBJ2-1; d_gene: .; abundance: .; v_gene: TRBV7-6
CDR3aa: CAWAVQGIYYGYTF; CDR3nt: TGTGCCTGGGCGGTTCAGGGAATATACTATGGCTACACCTTC; j_gene: TRBJ1-2; d_gene: .; abundance: .; v_gene: TRBV30
CDR3aa: CASSTSGTSTGELFF; CDR3nt: TGTGCCAGCAGCACATCCGGGACTAGCACCGGGGAGCTGTTTTTT; j_gene: TRBJ2-2; d_gene: TRBD2; abundance: .; v_gene: TRBV7-3
CDR3aa: CASRAGHWASPLHF; CDR3nt: TGTGCCAGCAGGGCGGGACACTGGGCTTCACCCCTCCACTTT; j_gene: TRBJ1-6; d_gene: .; abundance: few; v_gene: TRBV2
CDR3aa: CASSLSPADWNNEQFF; CDR3nt: TGTGCCAGCAGCTTATCACCGGCGGACTGGAACAATGAGCAGTTCTTC; j_gene: TRBJ2-1; d_gene: .; abundance: few; v_gene: TRBV11-1
CDR3aa: CASSIRGSGEQYF; CDR3nt: TGTGCCAGCAGCATCAGGGGTTCGGGGGAGCAGTACTTC; j_gene: TRBJ2-7; d_gene: .; abundance: .; v_gene: TRBV7-2
CDR3aa: CASSFGGVRLKTQYF; CDR3nt: TGTGCCAGCAGCTTTGGGGGAGTGCGGTTAAAGACCCAGTACTTC; j_gene: TRBJ2-5; d_gene: .; abundance: .; v_gene: TRBV7-2
CDR3aa: CATSDTGHRGGYTF; CDR3nt: TGTGCCACCAGCGATACGGGACACCGGGGTGGCTACACCTTC; j_gene: TRBJ1-2; d_gene: .; abundance: .; v_gene: TRBV24-1
CDR3aa: CATSVGGRRYF; CDR3nt: TGTGCCACCAGTGTTGGAGGGCGTAGATATTTT; j_gene: TRBJ1-3; d_gene: .; abundance: .; v_gene: TRBV24-1
CDR3aa: CASSPEYNYGYTF; CDR3nt: TGTGCCAGCAGCCCCGAGTATAACTATGGCTACACCTTC; j_gene: TRBJ1-2; d_gene: .; abundance: large; v_gene: TRBV7-9
CDR3aa: CASSLGTSTYNEQFF; CDR3nt: TGTGCCAGCAGCTTAGGAACTTCCACCTACAATGAGCAGTTCTTC; j_gene: TRBJ2-1; d_gene: .; abundance: .; v_gene: TRBV7-2
CDR3aa: CASSQDTWGSGQLNTEAFF; CDR3nt: TGCGCCAGCAGCCAAGATACCTGGGGGTCCGGACAGCTGAACACTGAAGCTTTCTTT; j_gene: TRBJ1-1; d_gene: .; abundance: .; v_gene: TRBV4-1
CDR3aa: CASSIPTQTGELFF; CDR3nt: TGTGCCAGTAGTATTCCCACCCAGACCGGGGAGCTGTTTTTT; j_gene: TRBJ2-2; d_gene: .; abundance: .; v_gene: TRBV19
CDR3aa: CASSHRGPYNEQFF; CDR3nt: TGTGCCAGCAGTCACAGGGGGCCCTACAATGAGCAGTTCTTC; j_gene: TRBJ2-1; d_gene: TRBD1; abundance: .; v_gene: TRBV11-2
CDR3aa: CASMGETGEAFF; CDR3nt: TGTGCCAGCATGGGGGAAACAGGGGAAGCTTTCTTT; j_gene: TRBJ1-1; d_gene: .; abundance: .; v_gene: TRBV6-5
CDR3aa: CASSQDKLAGGSTQYF; CDR3nt: TGTGCCAGCAGCCAAGATAAACTAGCGGGGGGCAGTACGCAGTATTTT; j_gene: TRBJ2-3; d_gene: TRBD2; abundance: .; v_gene: TRBV3-1/TRBV3-2
CDR3aa: CASTQTGGAGQPQHF; CDR3nt: TGTGCCAGCACCCAGACAGGGGGCGCGGGTCAGCCCCAGCATTTT; j_gene: TRBJ1-5; d_gene: TRBD1; abundance: .; v_gene: TRBV6-5
CDR3aa: CASSSPGPKDYGYTF; CDR3nt: TGTGCCAGCAGTTCTCCGGGACCCAAGGACTATGGCTACACCTTC; j_gene: TRBJ1-2; d_gene: .; abundance: .; v_gene: TRBV6-5
CDR3aa: CASSLTGSLGETQYF; CDR3nt: TGTGCCAGCAGCTTAACTGGGTCTTTGGGAGAGACCCAGTACTTC; j_gene: TRBJ2-5; d_gene: .; abundance: .; v_gene: TRBV7-3
CDR3aa: CASSHFADSLNQPQHF; CDR3nt: TGTGCCAGCAGCCACTTCGCGGACAGCCTGAATCAGCCCCAGCATTTT; j_gene: TRBJ1-5; d_gene: .; abundance: .; v_gene: TRBV7-2
CDR3aa: CASSLSYQETQYF; CDR3nt: TGTGCCAGCAGTTTAAGTTATCAAGAGACCCAGTACTTC; j_gene: TRBJ2-5; d_gene: .; abundance: .; v_gene: TRBV12-3/TRBV12-4
CDR3aa: CASSHPGELFF; CDR3nt: TGTGCCAGCAGTCATCCCGGGGAGCTGTTTTTT; j_gene: TRBJ2-2; d_gene: .; abundance: .; v_gene: TRBV12-3/TRBV12-4
CDR3aa: CASSKWPRDRGTREDTQYF; CDR3nt: TGTGCCAGCAGTAAATGGCCCCGGGACAGGGGAACGCGGGAAGATACGCAGTATTTT; j_gene: TRBJ2-3; d_gene: TRBD1; abundance: .; v_gene: TRBV7-8
CDR3aa: CASSRHYATSTDTQYF; CDR3nt: TGTGCCAGCAGCCGTCATTACGCCACTAGCACAGATACGCAGTATTTT; j_gene: TRBJ2-3; d_gene: .; abundance: .; v_gene: TRBV11-2
CDR3aa: CASSPRLGGSYNEQFF; CDR3nt: TGTGCCAGCAGCCCTCGTCTGGGCGGCTCCTACAATGAGCAGTTCTTC; j_gene: TRBJ2-1; d_gene: .; abundance: .; v_gene: TRBV3-1/TRBV3-2
CDR3aa: CASRETRMNTEAFF; CDR3nt: TGTGCCAGCAGAGAGACACGTATGAACACTGAAGCTTTCTTT; j_gene: TRBJ1-1; d_gene: .; abundance: few; v_gene: TRBV2
CDR3aa: CASSLVDHQPQHF; CDR3nt: TGTGCCAGCAGCTTAGTGGACCATCAGCCCCAGCATTTT; j_gene: TRBJ1-5; d_gene: .; abundance: few; v_gene: TRBV7-2
CDR3aa: CATRSFSEDGYTF; CDR3nt: TGTGCCACCAGAAGTTTTAGTGAGGATGGCTACACCTTC; j_gene: TRBJ1-2; d_gene: .; abundance: .; v_gene: TRBV24-1
CDR3aa: CASSQQPGTSGGFSYEQYF; CDR3nt: TGTGCCAGCAGCCAACAACCCGGGACTAGCGGGGGTTTCTCCTACGAGCAGTACTTC; j_gene: TRBJ2-7; d_gene: TRBD2; abundance: few; v_gene: TRBV4-2
CDR3aa: CASTTTGGTEQYF; CDR3nt: TGTGCCAGTACCACGACAGGGGGGACCGAGCAGTACTTC; j_gene: TRBJ2-7; d_gene: TRBD1; abundance: .; v_gene: TRBV19
CDR3aa: CASRPGTGVPNEQFF; CDR3nt: TGTGCCAGCAGGCCCGGGACAGGGGTTCCCAATGAGCAGTTCTTC; j_gene: TRBJ2-1; d_gene: TRBD1; abundance: few; v_gene: TRBV2
CDR3aa: CASSSGTSGIETQYF; CDR3nt: TGTGCCAGCAGCTCTGGGACTAGCGGGATTGAGACCCAGTACTTC; j_gene: TRBJ2-5; d_gene: TRBD2; abundance: .; v_gene: TRBV5-8
CDR3aa: CASSHASATGTQYF; CDR3nt: TGTGCCAGCAGCCATGCCAGCGCGACAGGGACCCAGTACTTC; j_gene: TRBJ2-5; d_gene: .; abundance: .; v_gene: TRBV7-2
CDR3aa: CASSSKETYNEQFF; CDR3nt: TGTGCCAGCAGCAGTAAGGAAACTTACAATGAGCAGTTCTTC; j_gene: TRBJ2-1; d_gene: .; abundance: medium-sized; v_gene: TRBV5-8
CDR3aa: CSANERGGRPLEQYF; CDR3nt: TGCAGTGCTAATGAGCGGGGGGGCCGTCCTCTCGAGCAGTACTTC; j_gene: TRBJ2-7; d_gene: TRBD2; abundance: .; v_gene: TRBV20-1
CDR3aa: CASSPGTGGLGGYTF; CDR3nt: TGTGCCAGCAGCCCCGGGACAGGGGGCCTGGGTGGCTACACCTTC; j_gene: TRBJ1-2; d_gene: TRBD1; abundance: .; v_gene: TRBV6-5
CDR3aa: CASSLDGATDTQYF; CDR3nt: TGTGCCAGCAGCTTAGACGGCGCAACAGATACGCAGTATTTT; j_gene: TRBJ2-3; d_gene: .; abundance: .; v_gene: TRBV7-9
CDR3aa: CASSLRTTGELFF; CDR3nt: TGTGCCAGCAGCTTAAGGACGACCGGGGAGCTGTTTTTT; j_gene: TRBJ2-2; d_gene: .; abundance: few; v_gene: TRBV7-3
CDR3aa: CASSPRVAGDPNTQYF; CDR3nt: TGTGCCAGCAGCCCCCGAGTAGCGGGGGACCCTAATACGCAGTATTTT; j_gene: TRBJ2-3; d_gene: TRBD2; abundance: once; v_gene: TRBV14
CDR3aa: CASSELIGDVYNEQFF; CDR3nt: TGTGCCAGCAGTGAATTGATTGGCGACGTGTACAATGAGCAGTTCTTC; j_gene: TRBJ2-1; d_gene: .; abundance: .; v_gene: TRBV2
CDR3aa: CASSFWTRTEAFF; CDR3nt: TGTGCCAGCAGCTTCTGGACACGCACTGAAGCTTTCTTT; j_gene: TRBJ1-1; d_gene: .; abundance: .; v_gene: TRBV7-2
CDR3aa: CASSPQGTEAETQYF; CDR3nt: TGTGCCAGCTCACCCCAAGGTACAGAGGCAGAGACCCAGTACTTC; j_gene: TRBJ2-5; d_gene: .; abundance: .; v_gene: TRBV18